The next 11 T cell receptor beta chains were all read from a single sample in a study of cytomegalovirus exposure and HLA in healthy donors. With 60 Vbeta and 13 Jbeta primers, the PCR was carried out. Profiled with immunoSEQ multiplex PCR; TCRdb holds only in-frame clones, not every one. The top ten clones hold 2.5% to 3% of a sample with roughly 120,000 clones, 80% of them seen once. The sequenced sample was PBMCs. The receptor set was obtained from a man under 40 in good health and CMV-seronegative.

V is TRBV5-1 and J is TRBJ1-1; D uncertain. Deletions cut 0 bases from V and 0 bases from J, with 9 bases between. CDR1 is SGHRS, CDR2 YFSETQ, per germline. The length of the CDR3 is 15 residues. The CDR3 reads CASSLVRGMNTEAFF. The CDR3 nucleotides are TGCGCCAGCAGCTTGGTACGAGGCATGAACACTGAAGCTTTCTTT.

The chain is built from TRBV19 and TRBJ1-2, with unresolved D. Germline V gene lookup returns CDR1 LNHDA and CDR2 SQIVND (reference sequence). Trimming left V 6 bases short and J 5 bases short, with 16 bases between. This CDR3 spans 14 amino acids. The CDR3 protein is CASSREPTLYGYTF. In DNA form, the CDR3 reads TGTGCCAGTAGCCGGGAGCCTACACTTTATGGCTACACCTTC.

The chain couples TRBV14 to TRBJ2-6; 7 bases are a match to TRBD2. This CDR3 comprises 18 residues. With 6 bases clipped from V and 1 base from J, the junction kept 12 bases outside the gene matches. Germline V CDR1 and CDR2: SGHDN, FVKESK. The chain's CDR3 is CASRPSRREGSGANVLTF. As DNA, the CDR3 is TGTGCCAGCAGACCAAGCCGCAGGGAGGGATCTGGGGCCAACGTCCTGACTTTC.

The CDR3 loop is CAWSAGIRGAGNTIYF. In DNA, the CDR3 is TGTGCCTGGAGTGCGGGTATCAGGGGAGCTGGAAACACCATATATTTT. The chain combines TRBV30 with TRBJ1-3, with a weak D call TRBD1 (6 bases). The germline gives CDR1 GTSNPN, CDR2 SVGIG (reference sequence). The CDR3 runs to 16 residues. V gave up 1 base and J gave up 2 bases, with 15 bases separating them.

The chain uses TRBV11-2 and TRBJ2-1, with 9 bases that match TRBD2. The germline V gene encodes CDR1 SGHAT and CDR2 FQNNGV. This CDR3 spans 15 amino acids. V trimming: 4 bases; J trimming: 1 base; junction bases outside the gene matches: 2. Here the CDR3 DNA reads TGTGCCAGCAGCTCTAGCGGGGTTTCCTACAATGAGCAGTTCTTC. The encoded protein is CASSSSGVSYNEQFF.

This sequence joins TRBV5-1 and TRBJ2-7; possible D gene TRBD1, 5 bases. Germline V CDR1 and CDR2: SGHRS, YFSETQ. The CDR3 contains 16 residues. Trimming removed 0 bases at V and 3 bases at J, with 16 bases between. CDR3 in amino acids: CASSLVGPGMGYEQYF. The CDR3 DNA is TGCGCCAGCAGCTTGGTGGGCCCAGGGATGGGCTACGAGCAGTACTTC.

This rearrangement joins TRBV10-3 to TRBJ2-7, with 7 bases identical to TRBD1. V gave up 5 bases and J gave up 0 bases; unmatched junction bases: 13. Per germline, CDR1 ENHRY and CDR2 SYGVKD. The CDR3 extends over 17 amino acids. DNA for the CDR3: TGTGCCATCAGTCTCCCTTCGACAGGGCCCTTCTCCTACGAGCAGTACTTC. Translation gives CAISLPSTGPFSYEQYF.

To note about this clone: At one end the junction does not follow the germline gene, possibly because of a read error. The V call is TRBV29-1, the J call TRBJ2-1, with 10 bases that match TRBD2. Germline V gene lookup returns CDR1 SQVTM and CDR2 ANQGSEA. This CDR3 region has 15 residues. Here the CDR3 reads CSFDTSGDSYNEQFF. The CDR3 DNA sequence: TGCAGCTTTGACACTAGCGGGGATTCCTACAATGAGCAGTTCTTC.

This clone was recorded once. The rearrangement joins TRBV7-8 to TRBJ2-7; 10 bases are a match to TRBD2. This CDR3 has 15 residues. Trimming removed 3 bases from V and 2 bases from J; junction bases left unmatched: 4. Germline CDR1 is SGHVS and CDR2 is FQNEAQ. The CDR3 nucleotides are TGTGCCAGCAGCTTTGGGACTAGCGCCACCTACGAGCAGTACTTC. It specifies CASSFGTSATYEQYF.

This clone has just a few counts. V and J are TRBV10-3 and TRBJ1-5, with D tentatively TRBD1 (6 bases). There are 17 residues in the CDR3. V was cut by 3 bases and J by 3 bases, with 18 bases left in between. Per germline, CDR1 ENHRY and CDR2 SYGVKD. CDR3 sequence reads: CAISESQGLGDNQPQHF. The CDR3 DNA sequence: TGTGCCATCAGTGAAAGTCAGGGGTTGGGAGACAATCAGCCCCAGCATTTT.

The chain joins TRBV16 to TRBJ2-7; a possible D gene is TRBD1 (5 bases). Germline V gene data show CDR1 as KGHSY and CDR2 as FQNENV. The CDR3 loop spans 12 amino acids. Trimming left V 4 bases short and J 6 bases short, with 10 bases between. The CDR3 loop reads CASSPAGAEQYF. In nucleotides, the CDR3 is TGTGCCAGCAGCCCGGCTGGGGCCGAGCAGTACTTC.